The clone carrying this TCR beta chain was detected only a few times. This specimen comes from a study of cytomegalovirus exposure and HLA in healthy donors. The CDR3 runs to 16 residues. With V trimmed by 4 bases and J by 8 bases, 11 bases remained unmatched. Germline loops: CDR1 SGHRS, CDR2 YFSETQ. The PCR employed 60 Vbeta primers together with 13 Jbeta primers. Data came from immunoSEQ multiplex PCR; TCRdb stores just in-frame clones and leaves some out. The table lists roughly 73,000 clones, 70% to 85% of them singletons. The clonotype originates from a woman aged 45-60 years in good health and CMV-seronegative. The rearrangement uses TRBV5-1 and TRBJ2-1; 11 nucleotides align to TRBD2. The source material was PBMCs. The CDR3 DNA reads TGCGCCAGCAGCACCTTAGCGGGAGGGCCGGGGGATGAGCAGTTCTTC. It yields the protein CASSTLAGGPGDEQFF.